This T cell receptor beta chain was documented in a study of blood T cells in healthy people across ages. Study conclusions and caveats: Total diversity from one million sequenced T cells was likely underestimated.

A few counts support this clonotype. No antigen is known for it. A junction boundary mismatches the germline segment, possibly from a read error. The CDR3 covers 14 residues. CDR1 is SGHRS, CDR2 YFSETQ, per germline. Individuals who donated were healthy Caucasians from Russia aged roughly 6 to 100. Every sample yielded at least 7 million isolated PBMCs. The use of a sample-barcoded 5' primer and a J-beta primer mix characterized a second PCR of roughly 6 to 12 cycles. Every sample gave at least 3 million paired-end reads containing CDR3. TCRdb re-called the 5' RACE reads through MiXCR, storing one row per CDR3 protein. The sample lists 650,000 to 950,000 distinct CDR3 sequences; 40% to 50% were seen once.

The specimen sequenced was blood. V is TRBV5-1 and J is TRBJ1-2, with D unresolved. The receptor was isolated from a man between 60 and 75 years old in good health. CDR3 amino acids: CASSSHRDHYGYTF. The CDR3 coding sequence is TGCGCCAGTAGCTCCCACAGAGATCACTATGGCTACACCTTC.